These T cell receptor beta chains were read from a single sample in a study of blood T cells in healthy people across ages. TCRdb reanalysed the 5' RACE reads using MiXCR and keeps one entry per CDR3 protein. Of 1.4 million or so distinct CDR3 sequences listed, less than 45% are singletons. The sequenced sample was blood. Every receptor here comes from a woman under 30 in good health. Each CDR3 is given with its conserved first and last residue. Fields, in order: CDR3 length, V gene, clone size, D gene, J gene, CDR3 protein, CDR3 DNA. The D gene is left open where the match is weak. Expanded clones get a size class; other rows say once, few or many, or leave the size out.

>13|TRBV3-1|few|-|TRBJ2-7
CASSPTHLGHQYF
TGTGCCAGCAGCCCAACACATCTTGGACACCAGTACTTC
>13|TRBV10-3|few|-|TRBJ1-5
CAISEWGNQPQHF
TGTGCCATCAGTGAATGGGGGAATCAGCCCCAGCATTTT
>16|TRBV7-2|few|-|TRBJ2-2
CASSFPGPLGTGELFF
TGTGCCAGCAGCTTCCCGGGACCTCTCGGCACCGGGGAGCTGTTTTTT
>16|TRBV6-1|few|TRBD1|TRBJ2-2
CASSEAGTGGTGELFF
TGTGCCAGCAGTGAAGCCGGGACAGGGGGGACCGGGGAGCTGTTTTTT
>16|TRBV2|few|TRBD2|TRBJ2-7
CASSERSLAGTYEQYF
TGTGCCAGCAGTGAAAGGTCACTAGCGGGAACCTACGAGCAGTACTTC
>15|TRBV6-2/TRBV6-3|few|-|TRBJ1-1
CASSIRGQTNTEAFF
TGTGCCAGCAGCATACGTGGACAAACGAACACTGAAGCTTTCTTT
>17|TRBV9|-|TRBD1|TRBJ1-6
CASSGKRQGSYNSPLHF
TGTGCCAGCAGCGGAAAAAGACAGGGTTCATATAATTCACCCCTCCACTTT
>14|TRBV6-5|-|-|TRBJ2-7
CASSTGGLLYEQYF
TGTGCCAGCAGTACCGGGGGACTCCTCTACGAGCAGTACTTC
>16|TRBV20-1|-|-|TRBJ1-5
CSAPSGGSGNNQPQHF
TGCAGTGCCCCCTCGGGGGGGTCCGGGAACAATCAGCCCCAGCATTTT
>13|TRBV20-1|-|-|TRBJ2-7
CSARRGDYNEQYF
TGCAGTGCTAGACGGGGCGACTACAATGAGCAGTACTTC
>14|TRBV20-1|few|-|TRBJ2-3
CSARGRTATDTQYF
TGCAGTGCTAGAGGTCGGACAGCCACAGATACGCAGTATTTT
>16|TRBV11-2|-|-|TRBJ2-1
CASSLGLRGKNNEQFF
TGTGCCAGCAGCTTAGGCTTGCGGGGTAAGAACAATGAGCAGTTCTTC
>15|TRBV3-1|few|-|TRBJ2-5
CASSQDQRGQETQYF
TGTGCCAGCAGCCAAGATCAGAGAGGGCAAGAGACCCAGTACTTC
>15|TRBV10-3|-|-|TRBJ1-5
CAISQEGFSNQPQHF
TGTGCCATCAGTCAGGAGGGATTTAGCAATCAGCCCCAGCATTTT
>11|TRBV29-1|-|-|TRBJ2-7
CSVEGFYEQYF
TGCAGCGTTGAGGGATTCTACGAGCAGTACTTC
>14|TRBV12-3/TRBV12-4|-|-|TRBJ1-4
CASSFGGGYEKLFF
TGTGCCAGCAGTTTCGGGGGTGGGTATGAAAAACTGTTTTTT
>15|TRBV12-3/TRBV12-4|few|TRBD1|TRBJ2-6
CASSLTGVGANVLTF
TGTGCCAGCAGTTTAACAGGGGTTGGGGCCAACGTCCTGACTTTC
>16|TRBV20-1|-|TRBD2|TRBJ2-1
CSAGGLAGEIYNEQFF
TGCAGTGCTGGCGGACTAGCGGGAGAAATTTACAATGAGCAGTTCTTC
>16|TRBV10-2|-|TRBD2|TRBJ2-1
CASRLAGGRGVNEQFF
TGCGCCAGCAGACTAGCGGGGGGCCGAGGGGTCAATGAGCAGTTCTTC
>11|TRBV29-1|-|-|TRBJ2-1
CSVPVYNEQFF
TGCAGCGTTCCAGTCTACAATGAGCAGTTCTTC
>15|TRBV2|-|-|TRBJ1-1
CASRRSRGGDTEAFF
TGTGCCAGCAGGCGGTCGAGGGGGGGGGACACTGAAGCTTTCTTT
>18|TRBV7-3|-|TRBD1|TRBJ1-1
CASSLSLADRVLNTEAFF
TGTGCCAGCAGCTTATCCCTCGCCGACAGGGTGTTGAACACTGAAGCTTTCTTT
>16|TRBV7-9|few|TRBD1|TRBJ1-6
CASSLTGTGSNSPLHF
TGTGCCAGCAGCTTAACCGGGACAGGCAGTAATTCACCCCTCCACTTT
>15|TRBV29-1|-|TRBD1|TRBJ1-1
CSALGTGEADTEAFF
TGCAGCGCTCTTGGAACAGGGGAGGCCGACACTGAAGCTTTCTTT
>15|TRBV20-1|many|-|TRBJ2-3
CSASGPPGSGDTQYF
TGCAGTGCTAGTGGCCCCCCGGGTTCGGGAGATACGCAGTATTTT
>15|TRBV5-1|-|-|TRBJ2-7
CASSSLRDKSYEQYF
TGCGCCAGCAGCTCGCTCCGGGACAAGTCCTACGAGCAGTACTTC
>15|TRBV2|-|-|TRBJ1-5
CASSVHSISNQPQHF
TGTGCCAGCAGTGTACACTCGATTAGCAATCAGCCCCAGCATTTT
>18|TRBV7-2|few|-|TRBJ2-1
CASSLLRASASAYNEQFF
TGTGCCAGCAGCTTATTACGGGCCTCGGCATCGGCCTACAATGAGCAGTTCTTC